One and the same sample provided the 9 T cell receptor beta chains below, sequenced in a study of blood T cell repertoires in COVID-19. TCRdb's table, derived via immunoSEQ multiplex PCR, lists solely in-frame clones and lacks some. This table holds tens of thousands of clones, more than 80% found once. Sequenced: peripheral blood. The receptors originated from a woman aged 55-70 years with acute or convalescent COVID-19.

The chain recombines TRBV14 with TRBJ1-5, with 12 bases identical to TRBD1. V was pared by 2 bases and J by 5 bases, with 7 bases of the junction left unmatched. Germline V gene lookup returns CDR1 SGHDN and CDR2 FVKESK. The CDR3 extends over 17 amino acids. CDR3 sequence (DNA): TGTGCCAGCAGCCAAAGTCCCGGGACAGGGGGCGATCAGCCCCAGCATTTT. It translates to CASSQSPGTGGDQPQHF.

The chain is built from TRBV28 and TRBJ1-1; possible D gene TRBD1, 5 bases. The CDR3 totals 15 residues. Trimming took off 7 bases at V and 3 bases at J, with 18 bases between the two ends. Germline V CDR1 and CDR2: MDHEN, SYDVKM. CDR3 loop: CASTDASPGHTEAFF. The CDR3 DNA reads TGTGCCAGCACCGACGCAAGCCCAGGGCACACTGAAGCTTTCTTT.

This clone was recorded once. DNA for the CDR3: TGTGCCAGCAGCTTCTCTGAGAATATCGTCACTGAAGCTTTCTTT. It translates to CASSFSENIVTEAFF. The rearrangement uses TRBV7-2 and TRBJ1-1; unclear D gene. Germline loops: CDR1 SGHTA, CDR2 FQGNSA. CDR3 length equals 15 residues. Trimming cost V 3 bases and J 4 bases, with 15 bases left between them. Full variable domain (rest looked up from reference TRBV7-2 and TRBJ1-1): GAGVSQSPSNKVTEKGKDVELRCDPISGHTALYWYRQSLGQGLEFLIYFQGNSAPDKSGLPSDRFSAERTGGSVSTLTIQRTQQEDSAVYLCASSFSENIVTEAFFGQGTRLTVV.

The gene calls are TRBV5-1 and TRBJ2-2, with 8 bases fitting TRBD1. CDR3 size: 16 residues. The V gene end was trimmed by 4 bases and the J gene end by 1 base; junction bases not matched to a gene: 6. Germline V gives CDR1 SGHRS, CDR2 YFSETQ. CDR3 sequence reads: CASSPSGTGNTGELFF. In DNA, the CDR3 is TGCGCCAGCAGCCCTTCTGGGACAGGGAACACCGGGGAGCTGTTTTTT.

This clone came up a few times. The gene calls are TRBV7-2 and TRBJ1-1; no clear D. The germline V gene has CDR1 SGHTA and CDR2 FQGNSA. The CDR3 extends over 14 amino acids. V gave up 1 base and J gave up 5 bases, with 11 bases separating them. CDR3 bases: TGTGCCAGCAGCTTAGGCCGGGGTTGGACTGAAGCTTTCTTT. Amino acids: CASSLGRGWTEAFF.

The rearrangement links TRBV6-6 to TRBJ2-2, with 13 bases matching TRBD2. Germline CDR1 is MNHNY and CDR2 is SVGAGI (reference sequence). V dropped 2 bases and J dropped 10; count of bases not matched to a gene: 7. This CDR3 has 16 amino acids. As DNA, the CDR3 is TGTGCCAGCAGTTACGCCCAACTAGCGGGGGGGAAGGAGCTGTTTTTT. This gives the protein CASSYAQLAGGKELFF.

The J gene is TRBJ2-2, the V gene TRBV5-6; a weak D match, TRBD2 (7 bases). V dropped 2 bases and J dropped 2 bases, with 13 bases sitting between them. Looked up from germline, CDR1 is SGHDT and CDR2 is YYEEEE. This CDR3 has 16 amino acids. In DNA form, the CDR3 reads TGTGCCAGCAGCTTCGGCCGGGGGGCTAACACCGGGGAGCTGTTTTTT. Its protein is CASSFGRGANTGELFF.

The chain is built from TRBV2 and TRBJ2-3; D may be TRBD2 (5 bases). Trimming took 7 bases from V and 6 from J, leaving 17 bases between them. CDR3 length: 14 residues. CDR1 is SNHLY, CDR2 FYNNEI, per germline. This CDR3 is CASNSNGLLDTQYF. The CDR3 nucleotides are TGTGCCAGCAACTCTAACGGACTCTTGGATACGCAGTATTTT.

The chain combines TRBV6-5 with TRBJ2-7, with TRBD2 as a possible D gene (5 bases). The CDR3 is 16 residues long. CDR1 and CDR2 from the germline V gene are MNHEY and SVGAGI. Deletions cut 0 bases from V and 3 bases from J, with 15 bases between. The CDR3 sequence: CASSYSRVSQNYEQYF. CDR3 sequence (DNA): TGTGCCAGCAGTTACTCGAGGGTGTCGCAGAACTACGAGCAGTACTTC.